The 27 T cell receptor beta chains below all came from one sample that was sequenced in a study of blood T cell repertoires in COVID-19 (dated by TCRdb to 2018 to 2020). The protocol used for the library was the immunoSEQ multiplex PCR assay. TCRdb re-hosts the immuneACCESS table, in-frame sequences only. Its copies lack some clones; in the studies checked, an unresolved V gene accounts for under half of them, and the cause for the rest is not known. This sample gives over 200,000 clones in total; roughly 87% of them show up just once. The leading ten clones occupy about 2% of the sample. The source material was peripheral blood. The receptors originated from a man in his forties with active or convalescent COVID-19.

The chain uses TRBV7-2 and TRBJ2-1, with D unresolved. The ends were cut back, 2 bases at V and 10 bases at J, with 12 bases in the middle. CDR1 SGHTA and CDR2 FQGNSA come from the germline V gene. The CDR3 totals 13 residues. This CDR3 is CASSLLVSPEQFF. CDR3 bases: TGTGCCAGCAGCTTACTAGTATCTCCCGAGCAGTTCTTC.

J is TRBJ1-4 and V is TRBV19, with TRBD1 identical over 10 bases. Unmatched junction bases numbered 16, after V lost 10 bases and J lost 8 bases. The CDR3 totals 16 residues. Germline V CDR1 and CDR2: LNHDA, SQIVND (reference sequence). As DNA, the CDR3 is TGTGCCACAACTCCGGGACAGGGGATTAGAAAGGAAAAACTGTTTTTT. It codes for CATTPGQGIRKEKLFF.

The J gene is TRBJ2-7, the V gene TRBV19; 7 bases are shared with TRBD1. The CDR3 totals 15 residues. CDR1 is LNHDA, CDR2 SQIVND, per germline (reference sequence). With V trimmed by 7 bases and J by 0 bases, 9 bases remained unmatched. CDR3 amino acids: CASTQQGLSSYEQYF. CDR3 nucleotide sequence: TGTGCCAGTACCCAACAGGGGCTAAGCTCCTACGAGCAGTACTTC.

This clone was seen only a few times. The chain uses TRBV7-6 and TRBJ2-7; 8 bases agree with TRBD1. The junction had 12 bases not matched to a gene; V was cut back by 5 bases and J by 6 bases. The CDR3 extends over 15 amino acids. Germline CDR1 and CDR2: SGHVS and FNYEAQ. The CDR3 sequence: CASSPTGGVVREQYF. The DNA for the CDR3 is TGTGCCAGCAGCCCAACAGGGGGAGTAGTGCGCGAGCAGTACTTC.

In this sample, this clone turned up many times. The rearrangement links TRBV6-5 to TRBJ1-3; 7 nucleotides align to TRBD1. Per the germline V gene, CDR1 is MNHEY and CDR2 is SVGAGI. This CDR3 is built from 15 residues. Trimming at V came to 2 bases and at J to 0 bases, leaving 1 base not matched to a gene. The CDR3 region has the DNA TGTGCCAGCAGTTACAACAGGGGCTCTGGAAACACCATATATTTT. It encodes CASSYNRGSGNTIYF.

V usage is TRBV3-1 (or the pseudogene TRBV3-2) and J usage is TRBJ1-1; D unresolved. V gave up 0 bases and J gave up 6 bases, with 11 bases separating them. This CDR3 comprises 14 residues. The germline V gene encodes CDR1 LGHDT and CDR2 YNNKEL (reference sequence). In nucleotides, the CDR3 is TGTGCCAGCAGCCAAGACCAACGTCTACCTGAAGCTTTCTTT. Residues: CASSQDQRLPEAFF.

The chain is built from TRBV5-4 and TRBJ1-3, with TRBD1 identical over 7 bases. Germline trimming cut 1 base from V and 4 bases from J; bases unmatched to any gene: 5. Germline V gene sequence: CDR1 SGHNT, CDR2 YYREEE (reference sequence). The CDR3 extends over 15 amino acids. The CDR3: CASSLTGVEGNTIYF. The CDR3 DNA reads TGTGCCAGCAGCTTGACAGGGGTGGAGGGAAACACCATATATTTT.

The rearrangement joins TRBV28 to TRBJ2-1; perhaps TRBD2 as D (6 bases). The ends were cut back, 4 bases at V and 2 bases at J, with 12 bases in the middle. The CDR3 sequence is 15 residues long. Germline V gene sequence: CDR1 MDHEN, CDR2 SYDVKM. The CDR3 loop reads CASSSPGGTYNEQFF. For the CDR3, the DNA is TGTGCCAGCAGTTCCCCTGGGGGGACCTACAATGAGCAGTTCTTC.

The genes are TRBV5-4 and TRBJ2-5; D is ambiguous. This CDR3 contains 12 residues. Trimming left V 3 bases short and J 10 bases short, with 13 bases between. Per germline, CDR1 SGHNT and CDR2 YYREEE (reference sequence). The CDR3, as DNA: TGTGCCAGCAGCTCTCATAGAGATATCCAGTACTTC. Its protein product is CASSSHRDIQYF.

This chain connects TRBV28 to TRBJ1-2; 8 bases line up with TRBD1. The V segment lost 5 bases and the J segment 4 bases; nucleotides outside the gene matches: 12. The CDR3 loop spans 16 amino acids. Germline V gene lookup returns CDR1 MDHEN and CDR2 SYDVKM. The CDR3 is CASSPQGAAGGYGYTF. The CDR3 coding sequence is TGTGCCAGCAGTCCCCAGGGGGCCGCCGGCGGCTATGGCTACACCTTC.

The CDR3: CASSLRGANEQYF. DNA for the CDR3: TGTGCCAGCAGTTTACGGGGGGCCAACGAGCAGTACTTC. This chain joins TRBV27 and TRBJ2-7; tentative D call: TRBD2 (7 bases). CDR3 length: 13 amino acids. The V gene lost 2 bases and the J gene lost 5 bases, with 10 bases spanning the gap. Germline V gene data show CDR1 as MNHEY and CDR2 as SMNVEV (reference sequence).

This clone was seen a handful of times. V gene TRBV28 combines with J gene TRBJ1-1; 9 bases line up with TRBD1. V shed 8 bases and J 5 bases; nucleotides not matched to a gene: 9. The CDR3 extends over 14 amino acids. Germline V gene data show CDR1 as MDHEN and CDR2 as SYDVKM. This CDR3 is CASASAQGATEAFF. CDR3 nucleotide sequence: TGTGCCAGCGCTTCGGCACAGGGGGCGACTGAAGCTTTCTTT.

The gene calls are TRBV28 and TRBJ1-2; D may be TRBD1 (5 bases). The CDR3 consists of 14 residues. CDR1 and CDR2 from the germline V gene are MDHEN and SYDVKM. Trimming took 2 bases from V and 1 from J, leaving 8 bases between them. The CDR3 here is CASSLGGFNYGYTF. DNA for the CDR3: TGTGCCAGCAGTTTAGGGGGGTTTAACTATGGCTACACCTTC.

This chain links TRBV7-2 with TRBJ1-1; no clear D gene. Per germline, CDR1 SGHTA and CDR2 FQGNSA. The CDR3 has 13 amino acids. Trimming took 8 bases from V and 1 from J, leaving 11 bases between them. The CDR3 DNA is TGTGCCAGCTCGAGAAACCCGAACACTGAAGCTTTCTTT. It specifies CASSRNPNTEAFF.

J is TRBJ1-5 and V is TRBV19; possibly TRBD1 for D (5 bases). V shed 7 bases and J shed 6 bases, with 19 bases lying between them. Germline CDR1 reads LNHDA; CDR2 reads SQIVND (reference sequence). The CDR3 has 15 amino acids. The CDR3 here is CASTGGFGWGQPQHF. In DNA, the CDR3 is TGTGCCAGTACCGGGGGGTTCGGTTGGGGTCAGCCCCAGCATTTT.

This clone appeared once. The chain uses TRBV6-6 and TRBJ2-3, with D unresolved. This CDR3 has 11 residues. Germline V gene data show CDR1 as MNHNY and CDR2 as SVGAGI (reference sequence). V dropped 4 bases and J dropped 6 bases, with 5 bases sitting between them. The CDR3 DNA sequence: TGTGCCAGCAGTTCCATGGATACGCAGTATTTT. This sequence encodes CASSSMDTQYF.

This chain links TRBV19 with TRBJ2-7; 14 nucleotides line up with TRBD2. Germline assignment: CDR1 LNHDA and CDR2 SQIVND (reference sequence). V lost 0 bases, J lost 2 bases, and 6 bases stayed unmatched. This CDR3 spans 18 amino acids. CDR3 DNA sequence: TGTGCCAGTAGTATAGATGGGACTAGCGGGAGTGGCGCCTACGAGCAGTACTTC. This encodes CASSIDGTSGSGAYEQYF. Variable domain in full (rest from reference TRBV19 and TRBJ2-7): DGGITQSPKYLFRKEGQNVTLSCEQNLNHDAMYWYRQDPGQGLRLIYYSQIVNDFQKGDIAEGYSVSREKKESFPLTVTSAQKNPTAFYLCASSIDGTSGSGAYEQYFGPGTRLTVT.

Here the CDR3 DNA reads TGTGCCAGCAGTTTAGGGGCCTGGAGCACTGAAGCTTTCTTT. Its translation: CASSLGAWSTEAFF. The chain couples TRBV28 to TRBJ1-1, with a possible D match to TRBD1 (5 bases). This CDR3 region has 14 residues. The V and J ends lost 2 bases and 4 bases respectively, with 11 bases between them. Germline V gives CDR1 MDHEN, CDR2 SYDVKM. Full variable domain (outside the CDR3, taken from reference TRBV28 and TRBJ1-1): DVKVTQSSRYLVKRTGEKVFLECVQDMDHENMFWYRQDPGLGLRLIYFSYDVKMKEKGDIPEGYSVSREKKERFSLILESASTNQTSMYLCASSLGAWSTEAFFGQGTRLTVV.

V usage is TRBV11-2 and J usage is TRBJ1-2; D is unclear. The length of the CDR3 is 15 residues. The ends were cut back, 1 base at V and 4 bases at J, with 13 bases in the middle. From germline, CDR1 is SGHAT and CDR2 FQNNGV. CDR3 residues: CASSLVSTEGYGYTF. DNA for the CDR3: TGTGCCAGCAGCTTAGTATCGACGGAGGGCTATGGCTACACCTTC.

V gene TRBV4-1 combines with J gene TRBJ2-1, with a weak D call TRBD1 (6 bases). This CDR3 has 13 amino acids. The germline V and J ends were trimmed by 6 bases and 9 bases, with 15 bases remaining between them. Germline V lookup: CDR1 MGHRA, CDR2 YSYEKL. This CDR3 reads CASRRTGKSEQFF. In nucleotides, the CDR3 is TGCGCCAGCAGGAGAACAGGGAAAAGTGAGCAGTTCTTC.

The J gene is TRBJ1-1, the V gene TRBV18; 9 nucleotides align to TRBD1. CDR1 is KGHSH and CDR2 is LQKENI in the germline V gene. The ends lost 2 bases at V and 3 bases at J; junction bases unmatched: 4. This CDR3 has 15 amino acids. The CDR3 sequence: CASSPGGQGHTEAFF. In nucleotides, the CDR3 is TGTGCCAGCTCACCAGGGGGACAGGGCCACACTGAAGCTTTCTTT.

This sequence joins TRBV5-1 and TRBJ1-1, with D unclear. CDR3 length: 14 residues. V lost 5 bases and J lost 0, with 11 bases in between. Germline V gene data show CDR1 as SGHRS and CDR2 as YFSETQ. Here the CDR3 reads CASSSGAMNTEAFF. The CDR3 coding sequence is TGCGCCAGCAGTTCGGGTGCGATGAACACTGAAGCTTTCTTT.

This chain connects TRBV19 to TRBJ2-1, with TRBD2 identical over 14 bases. Germline loops: CDR1 LNHDA, CDR2 SQIVND (reference sequence). The CDR3 sequence is 17 residues long. The ends lost 4 bases at V and 8 bases at J; junction bases unmatched: 10. DNA for the CDR3: TGTGCCAGTAGTAGGGGGCAGACTAGCGGGAGGGCCCATGAGCAGTTCTTC. It translates to CASSRGQTSGRAHEQFF.

This sequence joins TRBV20-1 and TRBJ1-2, with D unclear. Trimming removed 3 bases at V and 7 bases at J, with 18 bases between. The CDR3 contains 14 residues. Germline CDR1 and CDR2: DFQATT and SNEGSKA (reference sequence). This CDR3 is CSASETARRGGYTF. For the CDR3, the DNA is TGCAGTGCTAGTGAAACTGCTAGACGGGGTGGCTACACCTTC.

V usage is TRBV18 and J usage is TRBJ2-7, with TRBD2 matching 10 bases. The germline gives CDR1 KGHSH, CDR2 LQKENI. The ends lost 2 bases at V and 2 bases at J; junction bases unmatched: 0. The CDR3 totals 14 residues. The CDR3 sequence is CASSPGLAAYEQYF. The DNA for the CDR3 is TGTGCCAGCTCACCAGGACTAGCGGCCTACGAGCAGTACTTC.

The chain couples TRBV6-6 to TRBJ1-5, with D tentatively TRBD1 (5 bases). This CDR3 region has 14 residues. In germline, CDR1 is MNHNY, CDR2 SVGAGI (reference sequence). V was pared by 2 bases and J by 7 bases, with 12 bases between. CDR3 nucleotides: TGTGCCAGCAGTTACGACAGCCTAAAGCAGCCCCAGCATTTT. Residues: CASSYDSLKQPQHF.

The chain employs TRBV19 and TRBJ1-1; 8 bases match TRBD1. The CDR3 consists of 16 residues. V dropped 4 bases and J dropped 4; count of bases not matched to a gene: 11. The germline gives CDR1 LNHDA, CDR2 SQIVND (reference sequence). The CDR3 DNA reads as TGTGCCAGTAGTACCCGACAGGGGAAGGAAGGCACTGAAGCTTTCTTT. Its protein is CASSTRQGKEGTEAFF. Variable domain in full (rest from reference TRBV19 and TRBJ1-1): DGGITQSPKYLFRKEGQNVTLSCEQNLNHDAMYWYRQDPGQGLRLIYYSQIVNDFQKGDIAEGYSVSREKKESFPLTVTSAQKNPTAFYLCASSTRQGKEGTEAFFGQGTRLTVV.